Listed below are T cell receptor beta chains from one sample, sequenced in a study of blood T cell repertoires in COVID-19. Here immunoSEQ multiplex PCR was the method, and the copy in TCRdb shows in-frame clones only, minus some. The profile shows 250,000 to 350,000 clones, 75% to 90% of them singletons. The sequenced sample was peripheral blood. These receptors all stem from a woman between 65 and 79 years old with COVID-19, enrolled during active disease. Each CDR3 is given with its conserved first and last residue. A D gene is named only where the DNA matches it firmly. Size values are once, few and many counts, or a class for expanded clones, and some rows have none.

>TRBJ1-2|-|-|TRBV2
TGTGCCAGCAGTGTCGTACAGGGCTACGGCTACACCTTC
CASSVVQGYGYTF
>TRBJ2-1|-|TRBD2|TRBV4-1
TGCGCCAGCAGCCAAGATAGAAGCGGGGGGACCAATGAGCAGTTCTTC
CASSQDRSGGTNEQFF
>TRBJ2-3|-|-|TRBV6-5
TGTGCCAGCAGTTATAGGTACTACACAGATACGCAGTATTTT
CASSYRYYTDTQYF
>TRBJ2-1|-|-|TRBV27
TGTGCCAGCAGTTTATCGGGTGGTTCCAGGGAGCAGTTCTTC
CASSLSGGSREQFF
>TRBJ2-3|-|TRBD2|TRBV9
TGTGCCAGCAGCGACCCGACTAGCTCATCAGCAGATACGCAGTATTTT
CASSDPTSSSADTQYF
>TRBJ1-2|many|TRBD1|TRBV5-6
TGTGCCAGCAGCTTGAGGGACAGGGTCTATGGCTACACCTTC
CASSLRDRVYGYTF
>TRBJ1-5|-|-|TRBV3-1/TRBV3-2
TGTGCCAGCAGCCAAGATTCAGGCAATCAGCCCCAGCATTTT
CASSQDSGNQPQHF
>TRBJ2-7|-|TRBD2|TRBV30
TGTGCCTGGAGTAGCGGGGGGGCACGGGAGCAGTACTTC
CAWSSGGAREQYF
>TRBJ1-5|-|-|TRBV6-6
TGTGCCAGCAGTTACTCCCAGGCAGGGGACCAGCCCCAGCATTTT
CASSYSQAGDQPQHF
>TRBJ1-3|-|-|TRBV14
TGTGCCAGCTCGAGACCAGGTTTCTCTGGAAACACCATATATTTT
CASSRPGFSGNTIYF
>TRBJ2-7|-|-|TRBV5-6
TGTGCCAGCAGCTACCACAGGGGCGGGGTATACGAGCAGTACTTC
CASSYHRGGVYEQYF
>TRBJ1-4|-|TRBD1|TRBV19
TGTGCCAGTAGTAGAGGGGGCGCAGGGAATGAAAAACTGTTTTTT
CASSRGGAGNEKLFF
>TRBJ1-2|-|-|TRBV19
TGTGCCAGTACCCCGACCGGGCAGGGTGCGGTGTATGGCTACACCTTC
CASTPTGQGAVYGYTF
>TRBJ1-5|-|-|TRBV24-1
TGTGCCACCAGTGATTTCATGAGTAACCAGCCCCAGCATTTT
CATSDFMSNQPQHF
>TRBJ1-5|-|-|TRBV19
TGTGCCAGCGCCTCCGGGGGGCAGCCCCAGCATTTT
CASASGGQPQHF
>TRBJ2-2|-|-|TRBV24-1
TGTGCCACCAGTGACTCGACAAACTTGTACACCGGGGAGCTGTTTTTT
CATSDSTNLYTGELFF
>TRBJ1-2|once|TRBD1|TRBV19
TGTGCCAGTAGTATAACAGGGGGCAACTATGGCTACACCTTC
CASSITGGNYGYTF
>TRBJ2-5|-|-|TRBV5-1
TGCGCCAGCAGCTTGGGGGCCCATCAAGAGACCCAGTACTTC
CASSLGAHQETQYF
>TRBJ1-1|-|TRBD1|TRBV5-4
TGTGCCAGCAGCTTGGTTGGCTCCGGACAGGGTGGAACTGAAGCTTTCTTT
CASSLVGSGQGGTEAFF
>TRBJ2-2|-|TRBD1|TRBV7-2
TGTGCCAGCAGCCCTCGACAGGGGGTCGGGGAGCTGTTTTTT
CASSPRQGVGELFF
>TRBJ1-5|-|-|TRBV19
TGTGCCAGTCTAGCGGGGGGGCGAAGCAATCAGCCCCAGCATTTT
CASLAGGRSNQPQHF
>TRBJ1-1|-|TRBD1|TRBV28
TGTGCCAGCAGTTCCGGGACAGGGAGGGGTTTCTTT
CASSSGTGRGFF
>TRBJ2-3|-|TRBD1|TRBV7-6
TGTGCCAGCAGCTTCGGGACAGGGATCACAGATACGCAGTATTTT
CASSFGTGITDTQYF
>TRBJ2-7|few|-|TRBV6-1
TGTGCCAGCAGTGAATACAGATACTACGAGCAGTACTTC
CASSEYRYYEQYF
>TRBJ1-4|-|-|TRBV5-1
TGCGCCAGCAGCTTGGTACCGAGGGCAGTTGCAACTAATGAAAAACTGTTTTTT
CASSLVPRAVATNEKLFF
>TRBJ1-6|-|-|TRBV7-2
TGTGCCAGCAGCCTCAACGGGGGTTATAATTCACCCCTCCACTTT
CASSLNGGYNSPLHF
>TRBJ2-7|-|TRBD2|TRBV7-9
TGTGCCAGCAGCTCTCCGACTAGCGGGGGTACCTACGAGCAGTACTTC
CASSSPTSGGTYEQYF
>TRBJ1-6|-|TRBD1|TRBV18
TGTGCCAGCTCATCAATGACAGGGGGATATTCACCCCTCCACTTT
CASSSMTGGYSPLHF
>TRBJ2-3|-|-|TRBV10-3
TGTGCCATCAGCAGACTGGTCACAGATACGCAGTATTTT
CAISRLVTDTQYF
>TRBJ1-1|-|TRBD1|TRBV5-1
TGCGCCAGCAGCCCACAGGGGGCGGGCACTGAAGCTTTCTTT
CASSPQGAGTEAFF
>TRBJ2-5|-|-|TRBV7-2
TGTGCCAGCAGCCTCCCCGGCCAAGAGACCCAGTACTTC
CASSLPGQETQYF
>TRBJ2-5|-|TRBD2|TRBV20-1
TGCTCGGGGGGGTACCAAGAGACCCAGTACTTC
CSGGYQETQYF
>TRBJ2-7|-|TRBD1|TRBV6-2/TRBV6-3
TGTGCCAGCAGTTACTCCCCCCGGGACAGGTTAGCCAACGAGCAGTACTTC
CASSYSPRDRLANEQYF
>TRBJ1-2|few|-|TRBV19
TGTGCCAGTAGTATGATACAGGATAACTATGGCTACACCTTC
CASSMIQDNYGYTF
>TRBJ2-3|-|-|TRBV7-8
TGTGCCAGCAGCTTTAGTTCTAGCACAGATACGCAGTATTTT
CASSFSSSTDTQYF
>TRBJ2-3|-|-|TRBV28
TGTGCCAGCAGTCCCCGGGGGGCGGGGGTTTCTAGCACAGATACGCAGTATTTT
CASSPRGAGVSSTDTQYF
>TRBJ2-7|few|TRBD1|TRBV5-1
TGCGCCAGCAGCTCTTTGTCCGGGACAGGGAACCCCTACGAGCAGTACTTC
CASSSLSGTGNPYEQYF
>TRBJ2-5|-|-|TRBV9
TGTGCCAGCAGCCCAGGGGAAGAGACCCAGTACTTC
CASSPGEETQYF
>TRBJ1-1|-|TRBD1|TRBV5-1
TGCGCCAGCAACGAGGACAGGTGGACTGAAGCTTTCTTT
CASNEDRWTEAFF